The clone carrying this TCR beta chain is large in the sample. Its cognate antigen is unknown. Germline CDR1 and CDR2: LNHDA and SQIVND (reference sequence). The CDR3 has 17 residues. V was cut by 4 bases and J by 2 bases, with 17 bases left in between. This specimen comes from a study of T cell clonotyping in hematopoietic cell transplantation. Overall study findings and caveats: No sorting was done, leaving CD4 and CD8 contributions mixed. Recipient TCR diversity dropped after transplant; expanded clonotypes rose from day 30 to 180.

Clones were read by immunoSEQ multiplex PCR, and TCRdb kept only the in-frame ones, dropping some. The sample includes several thousand clones, roughly four fifths of them seen just once. The clonotype originates from a male patient aged 60-69 years who had an allogeneic stem cell transplant, so T cells may come from the graft donor. Some clones in this sample may be carry-over from other donors' samples. V usage is TRBV19 and J usage is TRBJ2-2; D remains unclear. The source was peripheral blood mononuclear cells, collected 100 days after allogeneic stem cell transplant. The CDR3 DNA is TGTGCCAGTAGTACAGAGGACGCTTCGCCAAACACCGGGGAGCTGTTTTTT. Translated, it gives CASSTEDASPNTGELFF.